Described below is a single T cell receptor (beta chain) sequence and its context. The antigen remains undetermined. The sample originates from a study of shared clonotypes between healthy human individuals. Broader study findings: Specimens sampled were limited to blood, with tissue repertoires likely differing.

The sequencing of unsorted PBMC DNA took place on ten immunoSEQ deep assay plates. The protocol was immunoSEQ multiplex PCR, while the TCRdb copy is restricted to in-frame clones and leaves out a portion. The repertoire holds 450,000 to 600,000 clones, with 70% to 80% as singletons. V was cut by 6 bases and J by 1 base, with 4 bases left in between. CDR3 length: 13 amino acids. CDR1 is SNHLY, CDR2 FYNNEI, per germline. Source material: PBMCs. The TCR originated in a woman in her thirties or forties in good health. Some clones in this sample may be carry-over from other donors' samples. V gene TRBV2 combines with J gene TRBJ2-6; D gene uncertain. This CDR3 reads CASRFSGANVLTF. CDR3 DNA sequence: TGTGCCAGCAGGTTTTCTGGGGCCAACGTCCTGACTTTC.